Following are 20 T cell receptor beta chains from one sample sequenced in a study of human T cells and chemical hapten exposure (dated by TCRdb to the early 2020s). Library preparation used RACE. Instrument used: NextSeq 500. TCRdb reran the public reads through fastp at Q25 and MiXCR, keeping productive beta chains. For every CDR3 protein sequence, its rows merge into one entry that carries the most common genes and DNA. For this sample there are 80,000 to 100,000 distinct CDR3 sequences; more than 10% appear just once. Over 3.5% of the sample comes from the top ten. The sample's time point label, in plain terms: patch test 3, about 24 weeks after DPC sensitization. This sample's treatment or condition label indicates: therapeutic diphenylcyclopropenone sensitization with weekly scalp DPC. This sample comprised whole blood, obtained in connection with sensitization to the hapten diphenylcyclopropenone (DPC). The receptor set was obtained from a woman aged 50 to 60 with alopecia areata. Some clones in this sample may be carry-over from other donors' samples.

This CDR3 reads CSAETEYRGLYEQYF. DNA for the CDR3: TGCAGTGCTGAAACCGAGTACAGGGGGCTTTACGAGCAGTACTTC. The chain carries TRBV20-1 and TRBJ2-7; 9 nucleotides match TRBD1. The germline gives CDR1 DFQATT, CDR2 SNEGSKA (reference sequence). The J segment lost 4 bases and the V segment lost 5 bases, leaving 12 bases of the junction unmatched. The CDR3 contains 15 residues.

This clonotype was recorded many times. The chain combines TRBV5-5 with TRBJ2-3; tentative D call: TRBD2 (6 bases). Germline assignment: CDR1 SGHKS and CDR2 YYEKEE (reference sequence). V lost 2 bases, J lost 1 base, and 14 bases lay in between. This CDR3 comprises 16 residues. CDR3 loop: CASSLYLAPRTDTQYF. The CDR3, as DNA: TGTGCCAGCAGCTTATACCTAGCGCCTCGCACAGATACGCAGTATTTT.

The gene calls are TRBV10-3 and TRBJ2-1; D is perhaps TRBD2 (5 bases). V lost 3 bases, J lost 1 base, and 13 bases lay in between. Germline V lookup: CDR1 ENHRY, CDR2 SYGVKD. This CDR3 comprises 16 residues. In DNA, the CDR3 is TGTGCCATCAGTGATCCTTCGAGGGAGTCCTACAATGAGCAGTTCTTC. Translating gives CAISDPSRESYNEQFF.

This clonotype was counted only a few times. The V gene is TRBV20-1, the J gene TRBJ2-1; no clear D gene. The V and J ends lost 3 bases and 6 bases respectively, with 6 bases between them. The CDR3 is 11 residues long. CDR1 DFQATT and CDR2 SNEGSKA come from the germline V gene (reference sequence). For the CDR3, the DNA is TGCAGTGCTAGTGTGGGCAATGAGCAGTTCTTC. It codes for CSASVGNEQFF.

The chain's CDR3 is CAISPRDPTDTQYF. CDR3 nucleotide sequence: TGTGCCATCAGCCCGAGGGACCCCACAGATACGCAGTATTTT. This chain joins TRBV10-3 and TRBJ2-3; D is tentatively TRBD1 or TRBD2 (5 bases each). V lost 6 bases and J lost 2, with 12 bases in between. This CDR3 has 14 amino acids. Germline assignment: CDR1 ENHRY and CDR2 SYGVKD.

This clonotype was seen ten or more times. A junction end diverges from the germline sequence, so it may reflect a read error. The chain recombines TRBV10-2 with TRBJ2-5, with unresolved D. Germline values: CDR1 WSHSY, CDR2 SAAADI. This CDR3 comprises 13 residues. The CDR3 DNA follows: TGCGCCAGCAGGGAGTGGCAGGAAGAGACCCAGTACTTC. Translation gives CASREWQEETQYF.

This clonotype was counted at least ten times. The J gene is TRBJ1-6, the V gene TRBV4-3; 9 positions match TRBD1. Germline values: CDR1 LGHNA, CDR2 YSLEER. Losses at the gene ends were 3 bases for V and 8 bases for J; bases not matched to a gene: 8. The CDR3 consists of 16 residues. In DNA, the CDR3 is TGCGCCAGCAGCCATCACCGGGACAGGGTTGATTCACCCCTCCACTTT. Amino acid sequence: CASSHHRDRVDSPLHF.

This clonotype was picked up many times. The V and J genes are TRBV6-1 and TRBJ2-4; unclear D gene. The germline V gene has CDR1 MNHNS and CDR2 SASEGT. With 4 bases removed from V and 0 bases from J, the gap between germline ends came to 7 bases. The CDR3 loop spans 14 amino acids. This chain's CDR3 is CASSVGLAKNIQYF. The CDR3 DNA sequence: TGTGCCAGCAGTGTGGGTCTAGCCAAAAACATTCAGTACTTC.

This clonotype has at least ten counts. This chain joins TRBV29-1 and TRBJ1-6, with no clear D. Germline CDR1 and CDR2: SQVTM and ANQGSEA. There are 14 residues in the CDR3. Trimming cost V 6 bases and J 10 bases, with 19 bases left between them. CDR3 residues: CSVLIAGLGSPLHF. In DNA, the CDR3 is TGCAGCGTCCTTATTGCAGGATTAGGATCACCCCTCCACTTT.

The V and J genes are TRBV27 and TRBJ1-2, with a tentative D call TRBD1 (5 bases). This CDR3 contains 14 residues. Germline loops: CDR1 MNHEY, CDR2 SMNVEV (reference sequence). Trimming took 6 bases from V and 8 from J, leaving 19 bases between them. CDR3 protein: CASSPRAGRTGYTF. As DNA, the CDR3 is TGTGCCAGCAGCCCCCGTGCGGGGAGGACAGGCTACACCTTC.

This clonotype was counted at least ten times. V and J are TRBV6-5 and TRBJ2-2; 8 nucleotides match TRBD1. The CDR3 runs to 17 residues. The junction had 13 bases not matched to a gene; V was cut back by 6 bases and J by 4 bases. CDR1 is MNHEY, CDR2 SVGAGI, per germline. In DNA, the CDR3 is TGTGCCAGCAGCCACGCTTCAGGGGGCTACTTCACCGGGGAGCTGTTTTTT. This translates into CASSHASGGYFTGELFF.

This clonotype has a count of ten or more. The chain has TRBV4-2 and TRBJ2-2, with 15 bases that match TRBD2. This CDR3 is built from 18 residues. Germline CDR1 is LGHNA and CDR2 is YNFKEQ. V shed 3 bases and J 5 bases; nucleotides not matched to a gene: 7. In nucleotides, the CDR3 is TGTGCCAGCAGCCACTCGGGACTAGCGGGGGGAAGTACCGGGGAGCTGTTTTTT. Translated: CASSHSGLAGGSTGELFF.

The J gene is TRBJ1-3, the V gene TRBV30; D is uncertain. From germline, CDR1 is GTSNPN and CDR2 SVGIG (reference sequence). Trimming removed 3 bases from V and 4 bases from J, with 10 bases in between. The CDR3 length is 13 residues. The CDR3 is CAWRGKAGNTIYF. CDR3 DNA: TGTGCCTGGAGGGGGAAGGCAGGAAACACCATATATTTT. The variable domain in full, with the rest retrieved from reference TRBV30 and TRBJ1-3, is SQTIHQWPATLVQPVGSPLSLECTVEGTSNPNLYWYRQAAGRGLQLLFYSVGIGQISSEVPQNLSASRPQDRQFILSSKKLLLSDSGFYLCAWRGKAGNTIYFGEGSWLTVV.

This clonotype occurred a few times. The V gene is TRBV20-1, the J gene TRBJ2-1; possible D gene TRBD2, 6 bases. CDR1 is DFQATT and CDR2 is SNEGSKA in the germline V gene (reference sequence). The CDR3 runs to 16 residues. V gave up 5 bases and J gave up 1 base, with 18 bases separating them. This CDR3 is CSAGGVEGRSYNEQFF. The CDR3 coding sequence is TGCAGTGCTGGAGGGGTAGAGGGACGTTCCTACAATGAGCAGTTCTTC.

This clonotype was recorded many times. The CDR3 spells CSAFVPGQGALNEQFF. DNA for the CDR3: TGCAGCGCCTTCGTCCCGGGACAGGGGGCCCTCAATGAGCAGTTCTTC. The chain couples TRBV29-1 to TRBJ2-1, with 12 positions matching TRBD1. Germline V gene data show CDR1 as SQVTM and CDR2 as ANQGSEA. The CDR3 totals 16 residues. J was trimmed by 6 bases and V by 7 bases; bases with no gene match: 13.

In this sample, this clonotype turned up many times. The chain employs TRBV14 and TRBJ2-3; no firm D call. The germline V and J ends were trimmed by 4 bases and 3 bases, with 14 bases remaining between them. Looked up from germline, CDR1 is SGHDN and CDR2 is FVKESK. The CDR3 is 15 amino acids. The CDR3 DNA follows: TGTGCCAGCAGCCCCTACGGCCTAGGGACAGATACGCAGTATTTT. Encoded protein: CASSPYGLGTDTQYF.

This clonotype appeared many times. This chain joins TRBV29-1 and TRBJ2-7; D gene ambiguous. V was clipped by 0 bases and J by 2 bases, with 5 bases between them. This CDR3 has 12 amino acids. Germline V lookup: CDR1 SQVTM, CDR2 ANQGSEA. The CDR3 region is CSVEERPYEQYF. The CDR3 DNA reads TGCAGCGTTGAAGAGCGTCCCTACGAGCAGTACTTC.

This clonotype was seen ten or more times. V usage is TRBV18 and J usage is TRBJ1-1, with TRBD1 as a possible D gene (5 bases). The CDR3 has 18 residues. The V end lost 6 bases, the J end lost 0 bases, and 23 bases lay between the germline ends. The germline V gene encodes CDR1 KGHSH and CDR2 LQKENI. CDR3 residues: CASSTTPGTAVMNTEAFF. DNA for the CDR3: TGTGCCAGCTCCACCACTCCCGGGACGGCGGTCATGAACACTGAAGCTTTCTTT.

This clonotype occurred many times. The chain carries TRBV11-2 and TRBJ2-3; TRBD1 might be the D (5 bases). V gave up 4 bases and J gave up 2 bases, with 13 bases separating them. The CDR3 loop spans 15 amino acids. The germline gives CDR1 SGHAT, CDR2 FQNNGV. The CDR3 bases are TGTGCCAGCAGCTCCAGGGTCGCCCCCACAGATACGCAGTATTTT. Translating it yields CASSSRVAPTDTQYF. Based on the CDR3 plus reference TRBV11-2 and TRBJ2-3, the full variable domain is EAGVAQSPRYKIIEKRQSVAFWCNPISGHATLYWYQQILGQGPKLLIQFQNNGVVDDSQLPKDRFSAERLKGVDSTLKIQPAKLEDSAVYLCASSSRVAPTDTQYFGPGTRLTVL.

This chain joins TRBV11-2 and TRBJ2-2, with 7 bases aligning to TRBD1. The CDR3 sequence is 15 residues long. CDR1 is SGHAT and CDR2 is FQNNGV in the germline V gene. The V segment lost 6 bases and the J segment 9 bases; nucleotides outside the gene matches: 13. The CDR3 spells CASSWNWDSIRELFF. The DNA for the CDR3 is TGTGCCAGCAGTTGGAACTGGGACAGCATCAGGGAGCTGTTTTTT.